Shown below are 25 T cell receptor beta chains from a single sample sequenced in a study of beta chain features in type 1 diabetes. Findings of the study overall: Moderate but significant shortening of TCRB CDR3s was recorded in all four CD4+ subsets from Type 1 diabetes patients.

These receptors are not linked to any known antigen. Of the isolated RNA, all was reverse transcribed, and so the sequenced material was expressed TCRB transcripts. Clones were sequenced by immunoSEQ multiplex PCR, and TCRdb holds only the in-frame ones, with some missing. The table lists approximately 250,000 clones, roughly a tenth of them singletons. The sequencing sample was made of naive CD4+ T cells from blood. These receptor sequences come from a man aged 25 to 40 with type 1 diabetes.

This clone was found once. The rearrangement links TRBV7-9 to TRBJ2-3, with 14 bases identical to TRBD2. This CDR3 is built from 18 residues. Looked up from germline, CDR1 is SEHNR and CDR2 is FQNEAQ (reference sequence). J lost 0 bases, V lost 4 bases, and 6 bases had no gene match. CDR3 DNA sequence: TGTGCCAGCAGCTCGGGACTAGCGGGGGCCCTTAGCACAGATACGCAGTATTTT. Encoded protein: CASSSGLAGALSTDTQYF.

The chain recombines TRBV7-2 with TRBJ2-7; 7 positions agree with TRBD1. CDR1 and CDR2 from the germline V gene are SGHTA and FQGNSA. V shed 6 bases, J shed 6 bases, and the junction held 11 bases outside the gene matches. The CDR3 has 14 residues. The CDR3 bases are TGTGCCAGCAGTATTGGACAGGCCAGGGGCGAGCAGTACTTC. Translated: CASSIGQARGEQYF.

The chain links TRBV28 to TRBJ1-4, with D perhaps matching TRBD1 (5 bases). The V and J ends lost 5 bases and 8 bases respectively, with 18 bases between them. The CDR3 extends over 15 amino acids. Germline V lookup: CDR1 MDHEN, CDR2 SYDVKM. CDR3 amino acids: CASSGSGTGLEKLFF. The DNA of the CDR3 is TGTGCCAGCAGTGGCTCCGGGACTGGGCTCGAAAAACTGTTTTTT. Supplemented by reference TRBV28 and TRBJ1-4, the full variable domain reads DVKVTQSSRYLVKRTGEKVFLECVQDMDHENMFWYRQDPGLGLRLIYFSYDVKMKEKGDIPEGYSVSREKKERFSLILESASTNQTSMYLCASSGSGTGLEKLFFGSGTQLSVL.

The J gene is TRBJ2-1, the V gene TRBV5-1; 8 nucleotides line up with TRBD2. V trimming: 4 bases; J trimming: 9 bases; junction bases outside the gene matches: 9. Germline V gene lookup returns CDR1 SGHRS and CDR2 YFSETQ. The CDR3 runs to 14 residues. CDR3 nucleotides: TGCGCCAGCAGCCTGCGCGGGGGGCGGGGTGAGCAGTTCTTC. Translated: CASSLRGGRGEQFF.

V is TRBV4-3 and J is TRBJ2-3, with TRBD2 matching over 9 bases. The J segment lost 3 bases and the V segment lost 5 bases, leaving 6 bases of the junction unmatched. CDR1 is LGHNA, CDR2 YSLEER, per germline. This CDR3 contains 15 residues. The CDR3: CASSFGSGGTDTQYF. In DNA, the CDR3 is TGCGCCAGCAGCTTTGGGAGCGGGGGGACAGATACGCAGTATTTT.

The chain combines TRBV5-4 with TRBJ2-5, with unresolved D. Germline CDR1 and CDR2: SGHNT and YYREEE (reference sequence). V was shortened by 0 bases and J by 2 bases, with 20 bases between the two germline ends. The CDR3 has 18 residues. CDR3 loop: CASSLASLRNYYQETQYF. The CDR3 nucleotides read TGTGCCAGCAGCTTGGCATCCCTACGAAACTATTATCAAGAGACCCAGTACTTC.

This clone has only a few counts. The chain combines TRBV15 with TRBJ2-6; TRBD2 matches at 7 bases. Germline values: CDR1 LNHNV, CDR2 YYDKDF (reference sequence). This CDR3 comprises 15 residues. V lost 6 bases to trimming and J lost 4 bases; unmatched junction nucleotides: 6. The CDR3 DNA reads as TGTGCCACCAGTCACGCGGGGGTCGGGGCCAACGTCCTGACTTTC. Amino acid sequence: CATSHAGVGANVLTF.

This clone was observed a handful of times. The chain has TRBV6-1 and TRBJ1-1; D gene ambiguous. V dropped 1 base and J dropped 0 bases, with 6 bases sitting between them. CDR3 length: 14 residues. Germline V lookup: CDR1 MNHNS, CDR2 SASEGT. CDR3 bases: TGTGCCAGCAGTGAAGACACGATGAACACTGAAGCTTTCTTT. It encodes CASSEDTMNTEAFF.

The table lists this clone with a few counts. The J gene is TRBJ2-7, the V gene TRBV5-1; weak D call: TRBD1 (6 bases). In germline, CDR1 is SGHRS, CDR2 YFSETQ. Between the trimmed V and J ends, which lost 4 bases and 6 bases, there was a span of 14 bases. The CDR3 loop spans 13 amino acids. In nucleotides, the CDR3 is TGCGCCAGCAGCCCCCCGGACAGTGCCGAGCAGTACTTC. Translation gives CASSPPDSAEQYF.

In its sample, this clone was seen a few times. The gene calls are TRBV7-9 and TRBJ2-5; 8 nucleotides align to TRBD2. This CDR3 is 15 amino acids long. Per germline, CDR1 SEHNR and CDR2 FQNEAQ (reference sequence). V lost 3 bases and J lost 4; bases outside the gene matches: 7. CDR3 protein: CASSFLAGGGETQYF. CDR3 sequence (DNA): TGTGCCAGCAGCTTTCTGGCGGGGGGTGGAGAGACCCAGTACTTC.

This clone was observed a handful of times. The CDR3 here is CASSERGNTEAFF. The DNA of the CDR3 is TGTGCCAGCAGCGAACGAGGGAACACTGAAGCTTTCTTT. The chain employs TRBV6-4 and TRBJ1-1; D not resolved. Trimming took off 6 bases at V and 1 base at J, with 9 bases between the two ends. CDR1 is MRHNA, CDR2 SNTAGT, per germline. The CDR3 consists of 13 residues.

CDR3 nucleotides: TGTGCCAGCAGCGCGAGCGGGGGACCCTACAATGAGCAGTTCTTC. It encodes CASSASGGPYNEQFF. This sequence joins TRBV14 and TRBJ2-1; the match to TRBD2 covers 8 bases. With 5 bases clipped from V and 2 bases from J, the junction kept 5 bases outside the gene matches. This CDR3 has 15 amino acids. Germline CDR1 SGHDN, CDR2 FVKESK.

CDR3 sequence: CASTRNSGELFF. As DNA, the CDR3 is TGTGCCAGCACAAGGAACAGCGGGGAACTGTTTTTT. The chain combines TRBV2 with TRBJ1-4; no reliable D call. There are 12 residues in the CDR3. Germline loops: CDR1 SNHLY, CDR2 FYNNEI. V was shortened by 7 bases and J by 12 bases, with 15 bases between the two germline ends.

This rearrangement joins TRBV2 to TRBJ2-3; 11 nucleotides line up with TRBD2. CDR3 length: 13 residues. V gave up 7 bases and J gave up 6 bases; unmatched junction bases: 3. Germline V CDR1 and CDR2: SNHLY, FYNNEI. The CDR3 DNA follows: TGTGCCAGCAATAGCGGGGGGGTGGATACGCAGTATTTT. Its translation: CASNSGGVDTQYF.

The V and J genes are TRBV30 and TRBJ2-3; the match to TRBD2 covers 12 bases. The CDR3 has 13 residues. V was clipped by 4 bases and J by 6 bases; unmatched bases: 2. Germline assignment: CDR1 GTSNPN and CDR2 SVGIG (reference sequence). The CDR3 nucleotides are TGTGCCTGGACTAGCGGGGGGGCGGATACGCAGTATTTT. Encoded protein: CAWTSGGADTQYF.

The chain uses TRBV7-2 and TRBJ2-6, with 8 bases that match TRBD1. Germline CDR1 is SGHTA and CDR2 is FQGNSA. The CDR3 is made up of 15 amino acids. V lost 4 bases and J lost 3; bases outside the gene matches: 2. The CDR3 bases are TGTGCCAGCAGCTCCAGGGGGCGTGGGGCCAACGTCCTGACTTTC. Translated: CASSSRGRGANVLTF.

The chain combines TRBV29-1 with TRBJ2-1; 8 nucleotides agree with TRBD2. Germline CDR1 is SQVTM and CDR2 is ANQGSEA. V was clipped by 8 bases and J by 7 bases; unmatched bases: 10. The CDR3 has 13 residues. The CDR3 region has the DNA TGCAGCTTAGCGGGGCCTCTAAGTAATGAGCAGTTCTTC. The encoded protein is CSLAGPLSNEQFF.

This clone was counted a few times. The J gene is TRBJ1-5, the V gene TRBV2; TRBD1 matches at 8 bases. V lost 5 bases, J lost 7 bases, and 4 bases stayed unmatched. CDR3 size: 13 residues. Germline-derived CDR1 and CDR2 are SNHLY and FYNNEI. The CDR3 nucleotides are TGTGCCAGCAGTTTGGGACAGGCCCAGCCCCAGCATTTT. Translating gives CASSLGQAQPQHF.

The rearrangement uses TRBV7-3 and TRBJ2-3; 12 bases map to TRBD2. From germline, CDR1 is SGHTA and CDR2 FQGTGA. This CDR3 comprises 16 residues. After removal of 4 bases from V and 2 bases from J, the junction contained 4 bases not matched to a gene. The DNA of the CDR3 is TGTGCCAGCAGCTCAGGACTAGCGGGGCTCACAGATACGCAGTATTTT. Its protein is CASSSGLAGLTDTQYF.

This chain connects TRBV4-2 to TRBJ2-1; no clear D. Trimming left V 2 bases short and J 4 bases short, with 12 bases between. The CDR3 consists of 15 residues. Germline CDR1 reads LGHNA; CDR2 reads YNFKEQ. Here the CDR3 DNA reads TGTGCCAGCAGCCAACCCGACGGAGTTTACAATGAGCAGTTCTTC. Translated: CASSQPDGVYNEQFF.

The V call is TRBV5-4, the J call TRBJ2-3, with D possibly TRBD2 on 7 matching bases. In germline, CDR1 is SGHNT, CDR2 YYREEE (reference sequence). The V end lost 2 bases, the J end lost 2 bases, and 15 bases lay between the germline ends. The CDR3 is 16 amino acids. This chain's CDR3 is CASSFLAGAFTDTQYF. DNA for the CDR3: TGTGCCAGCAGCTTTCTTGCGGGGGCCTTCACAGATACGCAGTATTTT. The full variable domain, completed using reference TRBV5-4 and TRBJ2-3, is ETGVTQSPTHLIKTRGQQVTLRCSSQSGHNTVSWYQQALGQGPQFIFQYYREEENGRGNFPPRFSGLQFPNYSSELNVNALELDDSALYLCASSFLAGAFTDTQYFGPGTRLTVL.

This clone was picked up a small number of times. V gene TRBV9 combines with J gene TRBJ2-1; the match to TRBD2 covers 8 bases. Germline CDR1 SGDLS, CDR2 YYNGEE. V lost 0 bases and J lost 3; bases outside the gene matches: 2. The CDR3 length is 15 residues. CDR3 in amino acids: CASSVAGGHYNEQFF. In DNA, the CDR3 is TGTGCCAGCAGCGTAGCGGGGGGGCACTACAATGAGCAGTTCTTC.

This clone turned up a few times. The genes are TRBV7-2 and TRBJ1-1, with a possible D match to TRBD1 (6 bases). The V gene's germline CDR1 is SGHTA and CDR2 FQGNSA. The CDR3 is 14 amino acids. V dropped 0 bases and J dropped 5 bases, with 10 bases sitting between them. Here the CDR3 reads CASSLAGGRTEAFF. As DNA, the CDR3 is TGTGCCAGCAGCTTAGCAGGGGGTCGGACTGAAGCTTTCTTT.

V and J are TRBV5-1 and TRBJ2-7; maybe TRBD2 (6 bases). This CDR3 is built from 14 residues. The germline CDR1 and CDR2 sequences are SGHRS and YFSETQ. V was pared by 4 bases and J by 4 bases, with 15 bases between. This CDR3 reads CASSPWRDRYEQYF. The DNA for the CDR3 is TGCGCCAGCAGCCCCTGGAGGGACCGGTACGAGCAGTACTTC.

The chain links TRBV10-3 to TRBJ2-7; no reliable D call. There are 13 residues in the CDR3. In germline, CDR1 is ENHRY, CDR2 SYGVKD. Trimming cost V 6 bases and J 4 bases, with 13 bases left between them. The DNA for the CDR3 is TGTGCCATCAGGGCTGATTCCTCATACGAGCAGTACTTC. Residues: CAIRADSSYEQYF.